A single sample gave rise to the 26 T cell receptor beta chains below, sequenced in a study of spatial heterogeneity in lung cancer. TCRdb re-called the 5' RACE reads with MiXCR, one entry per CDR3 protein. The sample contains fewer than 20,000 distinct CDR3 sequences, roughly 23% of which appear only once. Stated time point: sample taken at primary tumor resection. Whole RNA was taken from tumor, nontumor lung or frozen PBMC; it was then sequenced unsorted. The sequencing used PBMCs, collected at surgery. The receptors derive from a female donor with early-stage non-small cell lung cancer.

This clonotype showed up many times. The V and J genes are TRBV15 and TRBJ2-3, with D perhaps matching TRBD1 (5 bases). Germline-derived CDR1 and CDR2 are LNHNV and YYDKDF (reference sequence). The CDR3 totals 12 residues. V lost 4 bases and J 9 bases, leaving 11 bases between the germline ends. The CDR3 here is CATSTAGNTQYF. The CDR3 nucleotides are TGTGCCACCAGCACTGCAGGGAACACGCAGTATTTT.

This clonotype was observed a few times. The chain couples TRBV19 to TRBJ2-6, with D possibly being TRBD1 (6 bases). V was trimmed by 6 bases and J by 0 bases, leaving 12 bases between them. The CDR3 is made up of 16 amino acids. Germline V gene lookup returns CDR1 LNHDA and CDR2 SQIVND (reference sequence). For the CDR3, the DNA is TGTGCCAGTAGCCGAGGACAGTACTCTGGGGCCAACGTCCTGACTTTC. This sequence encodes CASSRGQYSGANVLTF. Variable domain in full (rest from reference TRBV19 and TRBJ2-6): DGGITQSPKYLFRKEGQNVTLSCEQNLNHDAMYWYRQDPGQGLRLIYYSQIVNDFQKGDIAEGYSVSREKKESFPLTVTSAQKNPTAFYLCASSRGQYSGANVLTFGAGSRLTVL.

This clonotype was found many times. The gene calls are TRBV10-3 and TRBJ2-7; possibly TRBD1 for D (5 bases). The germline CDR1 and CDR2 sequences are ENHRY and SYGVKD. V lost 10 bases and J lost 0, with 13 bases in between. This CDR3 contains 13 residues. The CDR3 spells CATSGKSSYEQYF. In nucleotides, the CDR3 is TGTGCCACTTCAGGGAAAAGCTCCTACGAGCAGTACTTC.

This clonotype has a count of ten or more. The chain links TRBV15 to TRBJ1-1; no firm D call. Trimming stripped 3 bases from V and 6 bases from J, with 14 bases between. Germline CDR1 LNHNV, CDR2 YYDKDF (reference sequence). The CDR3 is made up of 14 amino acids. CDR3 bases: TGTGCCACCAGCAGTGGATCTAGCCGGCCTGAAGCTTTCTTT. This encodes CATSSGSSRPEAFF.

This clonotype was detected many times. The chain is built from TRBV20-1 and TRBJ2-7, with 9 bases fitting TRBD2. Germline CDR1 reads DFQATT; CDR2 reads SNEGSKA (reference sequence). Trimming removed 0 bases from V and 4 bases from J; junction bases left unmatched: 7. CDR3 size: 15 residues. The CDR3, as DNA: TGCAGTGCTAGAGAGGATAGCGGGAGACGGTACGAGCAGTACTTC. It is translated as CSAREDSGRRYEQYF.

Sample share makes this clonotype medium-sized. In DNA, the CDR3 is TGTGCCAGCAGTCGCGACAGAGTTGGGGCCGAGCAGTACTTC. It specifies CASSRDRVGAEQYF. The rearrangement links TRBV28 to TRBJ2-7; TRBD1 might be the D (5 bases). CDR1 is MDHEN and CDR2 is SYDVKM in the germline V gene. The CDR3 is 14 amino acids. Trimming cost V 5 bases and J 6 bases, with 17 bases left between them.

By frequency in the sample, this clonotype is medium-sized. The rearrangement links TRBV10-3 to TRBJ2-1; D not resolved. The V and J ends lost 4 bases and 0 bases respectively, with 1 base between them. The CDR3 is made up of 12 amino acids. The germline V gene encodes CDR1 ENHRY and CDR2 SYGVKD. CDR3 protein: CAISGSYNEQFF. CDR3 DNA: TGTGCCATCAGTGGCTCCTACAATGAGCAGTTCTTC.

The CDR3 region is CASSLGLAGTDTQYF. CDR3 bases: TGTGCCAGCAGTTTGGGACTAGCGGGCACAGATACGCAGTATTTT. The V gene is TRBV6-6, the J gene TRBJ2-3, with TRBD2 identical over 11 bases. The CDR3 length is 15 residues. Germline V gene lookup returns CDR1 MNHNY and CDR2 SVGAGI (reference sequence). The ends lost 4 bases at V and 1 base at J; junction bases unmatched: 1.

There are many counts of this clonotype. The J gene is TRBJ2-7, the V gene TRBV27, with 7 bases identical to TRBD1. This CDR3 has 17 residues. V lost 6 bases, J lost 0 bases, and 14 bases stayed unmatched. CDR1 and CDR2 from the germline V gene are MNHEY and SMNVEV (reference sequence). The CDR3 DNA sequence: TGTGCCAGCAGCCTCCGGGACAGCACCTCATACTCCTACGAGCAGTACTTC. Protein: CASSLRDSTSYSYEQYF.

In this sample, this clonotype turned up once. The CDR3 bases are TGCAGTGCTAGAGTCGCCGGGACTCCCTACGAGCAGTACTTC. Its protein is CSARVAGTPYEQYF. This chain links TRBV20-1 with TRBJ2-7, with D perhaps matching TRBD2 (6 bases). The CDR3 totals 14 residues. Trimming shortened V by 1 base and J by 2 bases, and 12 bases separated the two germline ends. CDR1 DFQATT and CDR2 SNEGSKA come from the germline V gene (reference sequence).

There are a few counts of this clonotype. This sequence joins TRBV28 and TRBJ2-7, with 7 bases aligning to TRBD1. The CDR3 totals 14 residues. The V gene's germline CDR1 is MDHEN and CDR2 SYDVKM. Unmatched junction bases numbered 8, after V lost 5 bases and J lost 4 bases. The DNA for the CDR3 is TGTGCCAGCAGTCCCCGGGACAGCCTTTACGAGCAGTACGTC. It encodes CASSPRDSLYEQYV.

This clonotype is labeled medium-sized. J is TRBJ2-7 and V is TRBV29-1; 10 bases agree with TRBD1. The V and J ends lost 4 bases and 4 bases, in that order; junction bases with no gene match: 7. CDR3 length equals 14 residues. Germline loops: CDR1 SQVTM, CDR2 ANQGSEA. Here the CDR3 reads CSVGSGTGEYEQYF. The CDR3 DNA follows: TGCAGCGTTGGATCCGGGACAGGGGAGTACGAGCAGTACTTC.

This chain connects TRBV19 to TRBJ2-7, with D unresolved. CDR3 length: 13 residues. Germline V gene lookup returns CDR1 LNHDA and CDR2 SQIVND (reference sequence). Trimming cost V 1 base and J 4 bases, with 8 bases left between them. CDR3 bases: TGTGCCAGTAGTATAGGCGGAAGATACGAGCAGTACTTC. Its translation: CASSIGGRYEQYF. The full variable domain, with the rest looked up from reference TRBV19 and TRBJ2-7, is DGGITQSPKYLFRKEGQNVTLSCEQNLNHDAMYWYRQDPGQGLRLIYYSQIVNDFQKGDIAEGYSVSREKKESFPLTVTSAQKNPTAFYLCASSIGGRYEQYFGPGTRLTVT.

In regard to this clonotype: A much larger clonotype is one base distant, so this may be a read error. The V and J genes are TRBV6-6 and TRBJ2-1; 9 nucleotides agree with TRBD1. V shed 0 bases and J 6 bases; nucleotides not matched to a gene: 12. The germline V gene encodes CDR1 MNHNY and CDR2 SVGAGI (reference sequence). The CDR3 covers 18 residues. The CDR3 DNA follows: TGTGCCAGCAGTTACTCGCGTACCGGGACAGGGACGTTCAATGAGCAGTTCTTC. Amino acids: CASSYSRTGTGTFNEQFF.

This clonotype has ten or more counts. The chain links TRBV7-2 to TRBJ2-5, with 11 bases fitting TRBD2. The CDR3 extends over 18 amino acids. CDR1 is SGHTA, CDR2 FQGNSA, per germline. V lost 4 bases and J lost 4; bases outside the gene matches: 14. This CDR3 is CASSYPAHSGRAGETQYF. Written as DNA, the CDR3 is TGTGCCAGCAGCTACCCCGCCCATAGCGGGAGGGCGGGAGAGACCCAGTACTTC.

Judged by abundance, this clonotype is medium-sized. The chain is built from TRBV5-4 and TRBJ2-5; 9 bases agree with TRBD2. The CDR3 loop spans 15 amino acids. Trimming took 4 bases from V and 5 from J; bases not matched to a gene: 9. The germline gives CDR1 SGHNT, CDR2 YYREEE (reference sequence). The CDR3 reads CASSRGLAGLETQYF. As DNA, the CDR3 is TGTGCCAGCAGCCGGGGACTAGCAGGACTTGAGACCCAGTACTTC. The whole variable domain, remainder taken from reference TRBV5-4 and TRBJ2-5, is ETGVTQSPTHLIKTRGQQVTLRCSSQSGHNTVSWYQQALGQGPQFIFQYYREEENGRGNFPPRFSGLQFPNYSSELNVNALELDDSALYLCASSRGLAGLETQYFGPGTRLLVL.

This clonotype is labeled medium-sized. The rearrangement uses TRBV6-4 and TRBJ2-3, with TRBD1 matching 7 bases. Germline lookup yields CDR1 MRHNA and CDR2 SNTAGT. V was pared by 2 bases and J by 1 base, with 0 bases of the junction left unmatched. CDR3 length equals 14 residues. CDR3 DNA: TGTGCCAGCAGTGACGGGACAGGCACAGATACGCAGTATTTT. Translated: CASSDGTGTDTQYF.

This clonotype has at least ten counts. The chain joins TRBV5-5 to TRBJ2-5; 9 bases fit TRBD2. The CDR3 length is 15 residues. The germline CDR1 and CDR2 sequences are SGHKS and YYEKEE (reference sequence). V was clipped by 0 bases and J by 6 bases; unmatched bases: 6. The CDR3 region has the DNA TGTGCCAGCAGCTTGGCGTTAGCGGGAGCAAAGACCCAGTACTTC. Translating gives CASSLALAGAKTQYF.

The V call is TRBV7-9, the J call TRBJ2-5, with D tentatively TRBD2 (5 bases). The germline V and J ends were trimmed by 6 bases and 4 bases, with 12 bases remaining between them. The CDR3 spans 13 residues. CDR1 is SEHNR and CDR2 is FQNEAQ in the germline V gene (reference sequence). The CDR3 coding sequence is TGTGCCAGCAGACCGGACTGGGGAGAGACCCAGTACTTC. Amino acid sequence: CASRPDWGETQYF. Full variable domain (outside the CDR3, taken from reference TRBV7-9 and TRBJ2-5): DTGVSQNPRHKITKRGQNVTFRCDPISEHNRLYWYRQTLGQGPEFLTYFQNEAQLEKSRLLSDRFSAERPKGSFSTLEIQRTEQGDSAMYLCASRPDWGETQYFGPGTRLLVL.

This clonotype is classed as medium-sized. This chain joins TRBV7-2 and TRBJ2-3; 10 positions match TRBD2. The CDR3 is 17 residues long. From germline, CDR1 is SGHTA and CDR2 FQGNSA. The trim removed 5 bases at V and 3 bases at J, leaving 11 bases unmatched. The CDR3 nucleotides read TGTGCCAGCAGCCTCCTCAGCGGGAGGGTGATAACAGATACGCAGTATTTT. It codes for CASSLLSGRVITDTQYF.

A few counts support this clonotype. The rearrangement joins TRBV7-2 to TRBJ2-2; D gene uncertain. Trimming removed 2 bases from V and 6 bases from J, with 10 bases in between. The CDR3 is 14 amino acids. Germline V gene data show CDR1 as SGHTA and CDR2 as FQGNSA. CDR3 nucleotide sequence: TGTGCCAGCAGCTTACTAACGCTAGCCGGGGAGCTGTTTTTT. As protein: CASSLLTLAGELFF.

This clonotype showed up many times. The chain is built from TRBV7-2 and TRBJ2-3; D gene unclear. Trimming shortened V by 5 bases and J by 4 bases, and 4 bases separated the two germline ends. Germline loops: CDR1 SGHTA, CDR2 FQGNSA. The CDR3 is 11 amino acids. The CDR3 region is CASSPADTQYF. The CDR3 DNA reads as TGTGCCAGCAGCCCGGCAGATACGCAGTATTTT.

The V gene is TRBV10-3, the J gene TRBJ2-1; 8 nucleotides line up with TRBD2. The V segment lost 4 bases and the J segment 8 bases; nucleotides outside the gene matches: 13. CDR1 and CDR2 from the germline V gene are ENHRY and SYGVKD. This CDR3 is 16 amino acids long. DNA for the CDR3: TGTGCCATCAGTGGGCGATCGGGACTAGGAGCCGATGAGCAGTTCTTC. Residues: CAISGRSGLGADEQFF.

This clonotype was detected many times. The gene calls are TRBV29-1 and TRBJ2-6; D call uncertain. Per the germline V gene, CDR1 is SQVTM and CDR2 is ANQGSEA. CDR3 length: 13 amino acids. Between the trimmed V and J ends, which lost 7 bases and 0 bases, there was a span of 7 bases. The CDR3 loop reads CSARSSGANVLTF. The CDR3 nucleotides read TGCAGCGCCCGGAGCTCTGGGGCCAACGTCCTGACTTTC.

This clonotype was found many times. CDR3: CAWSPGTDTGELFF. The CDR3 bases are TGTGCCTGGAGTCCCGGGACTGACACCGGGGAGCTGTTTTTT. The gene calls are TRBV30 and TRBJ2-2, with a possible D match to TRBD2 (6 bases). V was trimmed by 2 bases and J by 3 bases, leaving 10 bases between them. This CDR3 has 14 amino acids. The germline V gene has CDR1 GTSNPN and CDR2 SVGIG (reference sequence).

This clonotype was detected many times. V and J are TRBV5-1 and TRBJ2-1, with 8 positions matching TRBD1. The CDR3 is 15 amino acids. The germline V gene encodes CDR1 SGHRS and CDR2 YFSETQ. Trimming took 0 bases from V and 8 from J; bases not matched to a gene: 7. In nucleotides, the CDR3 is TGCGCCAGCAGCTTGGTGGGACAGGTTAGCGATGAGCAGTTCTTC. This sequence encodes CASSLVGQVSDEQFF.